This record concerns one TCR beta chain sequence. Its antigen is unidentified. A read error may produce the germline difference seen at one junction end. This record comes from a study of Graves' ophthalmopathy and Graves' hyperthyroidism. Findings and caveats of the study: The 13-signature model separated ophthalmopathy from stable hyperthyroidism at around 86% sensitivity and approximately 79% specificity.

Over 9.5 ml of fresh blood yielded the PBMCs by density gradient. RNA transcripts provided the template for amplifying TCR beta CDR3 regions. Investigators did first-round RT-PCR with HTBI primers, then second-round multiplex PCR. TCRdb re-derived calls from the multiplex PCR reads in MiXCR, one entry per CDR3 protein. The data contain about 740,000 distinct CDR3 sequences, 40% of them seen just once; the ten biggest clones take up 40% to 45%. Germline CDR1 SQVTM, CDR2 ANQGSEA. The CDR3 is made up of 13 amino acids. This receptor was identified in an adult man with Graves' ophthalmopathy. Sequences were obtained from peripheral blood. The rearrangement uses TRBV29-1 and TRBJ2-5, with a weak D call TRBD2 (5 bases). For the CDR3, the DNA is TGCAGCGTTGTGGGAGAGGCGCAAGAAACCCAGTACTTC. Amino acid sequence: CSVVGEAQETQYF.